This T cell receptor (beta chain) was retrieved from a study of patients and donors after allogeneic stem cell transplantation. The V and J ends lost 2 bases and 3 bases respectively, with 13 bases between them. Germline-derived CDR1 and CDR2 are SEHNR and FQNEAQ (reference sequence). The CDR3 runs to 15 residues. TCRdb re-called the RT-PCR reads with MiXCR, one entry per CDR3 protein. The table lists approximately 60,000 distinct CDR3 sequences, 10% to 15% of them singletons. Sequenced material: blood, either unsorted or a sorted T cell fraction (not recorded which). This clonotype was obtained from a human donor who was either an allogeneic HSCT recipient or a stem cell or donor lymphocyte infusion donor (not recorded which). It is not recorded whose cells these are; they may come from a transplant donor. The chain recombines TRBV7-9 with TRBJ1-2, with a tentative D call TRBD1 (6 bases). CDR3 bases: TGTGCCAGCAGCTTACAGCCGGCAGGGGACTATGGCTACACCTTC. Amino acids: CASSLQPAGDYGYTF.